This TCR beta chain was documented in a study of cytomegalovirus exposure and HLA in healthy donors. Study-level information: A later analysis reported the 100 to 150 validation repertoires used the same platform as the approximately 670 first-cohort repertoires.

As to this clone: No antigen is known for it.

Findings and caveats of the study: The study recorded 160 or so TCR beta chains that were cytomegalovirus-associated. Among TCR sequences, most were rare, though some public TCRs appeared in many donors. First-cohort TCR clusters tended to co-occur in the approximately 130 validation repertoires, a later analysis found.

Germline V gene lookup returns CDR1 MRHNA and CDR2 SNTAGT. The CDR3 consists of 15 residues. With V trimmed by 8 bases and J by 2 bases, 12 bases remained unmatched. Measured with immunoSEQ multiplex PCR; TCRdb has only the in-frame clones, and not every one. This table holds around 300,000 clones, 88% found once. The receptor was isolated from a woman aged 18-29 years in good health and CMV-seronegative. The chain joins TRBV6-4 to TRBJ2-7; 7 bases agree with TRBD1. The specimen sequenced was PBMCs. CDR3 in DNA: TGTGCCAGCGAGGGAAGGACAGGAATTGCCTACGAGCAGTACTTC. It translates to CASEGRTGIAYEQYF.